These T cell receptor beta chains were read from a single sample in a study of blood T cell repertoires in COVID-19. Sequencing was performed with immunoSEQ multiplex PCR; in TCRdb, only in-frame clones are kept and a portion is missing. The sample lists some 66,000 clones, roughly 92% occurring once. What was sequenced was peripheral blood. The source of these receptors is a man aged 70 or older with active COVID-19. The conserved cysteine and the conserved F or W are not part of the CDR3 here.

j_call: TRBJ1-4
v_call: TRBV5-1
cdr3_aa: ASRARTGPIATNEKLF

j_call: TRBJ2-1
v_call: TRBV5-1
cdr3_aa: ASSLGGGSNEQF

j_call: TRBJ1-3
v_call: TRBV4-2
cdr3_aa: ASSQARLRNTIY

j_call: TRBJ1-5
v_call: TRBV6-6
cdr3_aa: ASSYSGTDSPQH

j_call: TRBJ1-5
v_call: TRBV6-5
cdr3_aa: ASGGTGGNQPQH

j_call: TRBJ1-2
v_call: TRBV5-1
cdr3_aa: ASSLGQGVYYGYT

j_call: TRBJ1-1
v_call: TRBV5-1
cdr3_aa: ASSLDGGLTEAF

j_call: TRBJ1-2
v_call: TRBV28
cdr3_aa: ASSSQGNDT

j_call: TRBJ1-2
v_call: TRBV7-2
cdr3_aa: ASSRDRADYGYT

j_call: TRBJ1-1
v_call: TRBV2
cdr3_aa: ASSGFQANTEAF

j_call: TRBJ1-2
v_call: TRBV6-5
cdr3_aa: ASSKTTGRGYGYT

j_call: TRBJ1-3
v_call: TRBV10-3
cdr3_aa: AIQGSGNTIY

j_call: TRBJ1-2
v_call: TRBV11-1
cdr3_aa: ASSYYPTGNYGYT

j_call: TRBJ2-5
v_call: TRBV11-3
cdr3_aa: ASSLRTSGGVETQY

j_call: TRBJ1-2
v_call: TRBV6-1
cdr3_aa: ASSEGQGGFGYGYT

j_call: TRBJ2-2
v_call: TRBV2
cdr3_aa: ASKAEGGQTGELF

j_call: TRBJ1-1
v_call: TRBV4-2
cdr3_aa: ASSQGTGTANTEAF

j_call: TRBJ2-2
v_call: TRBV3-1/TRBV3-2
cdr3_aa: ASSRTSSGELF

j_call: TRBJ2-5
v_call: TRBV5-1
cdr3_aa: ASSPGLAGPQETQY

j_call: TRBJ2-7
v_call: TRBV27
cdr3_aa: ASASRAGGTEQY

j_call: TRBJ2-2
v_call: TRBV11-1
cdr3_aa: ASSLVGHLAGELF

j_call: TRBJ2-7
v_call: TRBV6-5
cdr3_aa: ASSYSRAAPTYEQY

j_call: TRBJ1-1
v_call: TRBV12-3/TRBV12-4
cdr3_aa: ASSPQGNTEAF

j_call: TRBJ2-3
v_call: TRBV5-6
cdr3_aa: ASSGNRGFADTQY

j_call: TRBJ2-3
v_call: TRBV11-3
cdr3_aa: ASSLEQGLRTDTQY

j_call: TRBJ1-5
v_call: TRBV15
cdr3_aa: ATSATFDSNQPQH

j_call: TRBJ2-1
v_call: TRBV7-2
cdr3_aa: ASSLVFGVEQF

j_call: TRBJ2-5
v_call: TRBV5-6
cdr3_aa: ASSLGRMRAQETQY

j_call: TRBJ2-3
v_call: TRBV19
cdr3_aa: ASSPLAGPTDTQY

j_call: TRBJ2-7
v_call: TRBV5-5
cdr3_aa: ASSLMQTGVGGEQY

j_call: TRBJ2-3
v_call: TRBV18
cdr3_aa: ASSPQTSGGATDTQY

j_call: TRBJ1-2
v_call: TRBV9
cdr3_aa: ASSVGGQNYGYT

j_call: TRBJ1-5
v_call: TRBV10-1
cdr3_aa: ASSDHTMTGHEQPQH

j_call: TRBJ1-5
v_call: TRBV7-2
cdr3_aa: ASSQGTGGLQPQH

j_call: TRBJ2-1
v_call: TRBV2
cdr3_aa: ASSGGQGSYNEQF

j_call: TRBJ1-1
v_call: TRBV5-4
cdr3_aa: ASSAGAGIENGAF

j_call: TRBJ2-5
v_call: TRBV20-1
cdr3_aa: SASHSLETQY

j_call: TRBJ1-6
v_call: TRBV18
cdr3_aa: ASSPELLSSYNSPLH

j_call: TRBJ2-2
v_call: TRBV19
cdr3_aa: ASIPRTGELF

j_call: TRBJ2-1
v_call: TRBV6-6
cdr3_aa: ASSFLAGGGQQF

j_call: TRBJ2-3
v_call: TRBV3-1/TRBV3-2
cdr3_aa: ASSLYSGGVTDTQY

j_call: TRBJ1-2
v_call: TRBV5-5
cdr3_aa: ASSLANGGYT

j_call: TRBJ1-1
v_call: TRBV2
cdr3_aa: ASSTRGLNTEAF

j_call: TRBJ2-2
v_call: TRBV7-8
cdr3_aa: ASSPVAFGELF

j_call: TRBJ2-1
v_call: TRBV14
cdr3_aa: ASSPRQGAYNEQF

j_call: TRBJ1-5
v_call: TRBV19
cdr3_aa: ASSVGTSANQPQH

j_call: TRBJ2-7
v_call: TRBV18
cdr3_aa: ASSTTRGSYEQY

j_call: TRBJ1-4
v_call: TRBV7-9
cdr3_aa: ASSLAGHEKLF

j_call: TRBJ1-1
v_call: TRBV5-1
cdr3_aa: ASSLFGQNTEAF

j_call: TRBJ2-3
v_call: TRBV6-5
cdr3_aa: ASKGKTYTDTQY

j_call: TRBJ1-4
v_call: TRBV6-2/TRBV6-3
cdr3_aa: ASSRRGNEKLF

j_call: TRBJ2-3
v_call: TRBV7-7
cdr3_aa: ASSPDRQDTQY

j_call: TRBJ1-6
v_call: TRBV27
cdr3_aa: AGGRPGDYNSPLH

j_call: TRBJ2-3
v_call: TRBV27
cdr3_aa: ASYRTASGTQY

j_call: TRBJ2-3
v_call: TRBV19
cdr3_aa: ASSIQGAYTDTQY

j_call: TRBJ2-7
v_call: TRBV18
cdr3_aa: ASSSDTGTGFSYEQY

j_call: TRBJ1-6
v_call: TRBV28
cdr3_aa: ASSLPKTGSRISPLH

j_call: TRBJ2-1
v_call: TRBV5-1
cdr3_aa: ASSLALGGQGYNEQF

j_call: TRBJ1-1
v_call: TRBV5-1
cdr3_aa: ASSPGVDGRNTEAF

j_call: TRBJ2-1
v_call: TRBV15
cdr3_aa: ATSRVRDRDYNEQF